This passage covers 25 T cell receptor beta chains from one sample sequenced in a study of blood T cell repertoires in COVID-19. Generated by immunoSEQ multiplex PCR, the TCRdb table keeps only in-frame clones and is missing some. The sample records fewer than 700,000 clones, around 90% being singletons. Material: peripheral blood. The receptors come from a woman aged 50 to 60 with COVID-19, enrolled during active disease.

In the case of this clone: The same CDR3 is also encoded by other DNA sequences in this sample. V gene TRBV19 combines with J gene TRBJ1-1; no clear D. The V end lost 7 bases, the J end lost 1 base, and 4 bases lay between the germline ends. The CDR3 consists of 11 residues. Looked up from germline, CDR1 is LNHDA and CDR2 is SQIVND (reference sequence). The CDR3 is CASTRNTEAFF. CDR3 DNA: TGTGCCAGTACCCGGAACACTGAAGCTTTCTTT.

This chain uses TRBV29-1 with TRBJ2-5, with 11 bases that match TRBD1. Trimming cost V 6 bases and J 4 bases; bases outside gene matches: 4. From germline, CDR1 is SQVTM and CDR2 ANQGSEA. The CDR3 length is 13 residues. As DNA, the CDR3 is TGCAGCGTCTCCGGGACAGGGGGAGAGACCCAGTACTTC. Its protein product is CSVSGTGGETQYF. The full variable domain, with the rest looked up from reference TRBV29-1 and TRBJ2-5, is SAVISQKPSRDICQRGTSLTIQCQVDSQVTMMFWYRQQPGQSLTLIATANQGSEATYESGFVIDKFPISRPNLTFSTLTVSNMSPEDSSIYLCSVSGTGGETQYFGPGTRLLVL.

The chain couples TRBV19 to TRBJ1-2, with D possibly matching TRBD1 (6 bases). The CDR3 has 14 residues. CDR1 and CDR2 (germline): LNHDA, SQIVND (reference sequence). The ends were cut back, 6 bases at V and 5 bases at J, with 16 bases in the middle. The DNA of the CDR3 is TGTGCCAGTAGGTCCAGGGGACAAATTTATGGCTACACCTTC. This codes for CASRSRGQIYGYTF.

The rearrangement joins TRBV19 to TRBJ1-1; D gene uncertain. The CDR3 is 14 residues long. Germline V gives CDR1 LNHDA, CDR2 SQIVND (reference sequence). The germline V and J ends were trimmed by 7 bases and 4 bases, with 16 bases remaining between them. This CDR3 reads CASTLGFTGTEAFF. CDR3 DNA sequence: TGTGCCAGTACCCTCGGGTTTACGGGCACTGAAGCTTTCTTT.

This clone was seen only once. The genes are TRBV9 and TRBJ2-3, with 10 bases matching TRBD1. CDR1 is SGDLS and CDR2 is YYNGEE in the germline V gene. The CDR3 has 17 amino acids. Trimming took 0 bases from V and 6 from J; bases not matched to a gene: 10. The CDR3, as DNA: TGTGCCAGCAGCGTAGCTGGGGGACAGGGGTTTTGGGATACGCAGTATTTT. Its translation is CASSVAGGQGFWDTQYF.

This clone showed up just once. The chain is built from TRBV5-1 and TRBJ2-1, with TRBD2 identical over 8 bases. After removal of 0 bases from V and 8 bases from J, the junction contained 7 bases not matched to a gene. The CDR3 is 15 amino acids. Germline CDR1 reads SGHRS; CDR2 reads YFSETQ. CDR3 residues: CASSLAGRDIDEQFF. Here the CDR3 DNA reads TGCGCCAGCAGCTTGGCCGGGAGGGACATAGATGAGCAGTTCTTC.

The chain joins TRBV30 to TRBJ1-1; 7 nucleotides agree with TRBD1. Losses at the gene ends were 2 bases for V and 3 bases for J; bases not matched to a gene: 3. Per germline, CDR1 GTSNPN and CDR2 SVGIG (reference sequence). The CDR3 is made up of 13 amino acids. CDR3 region: CAWSRGGHTEAFF. The CDR3 DNA is TGTGCCTGGAGTCGAGGGGGCCACACTGAAGCTTTCTTT. The variable domain in full, with the rest retrieved from reference TRBV30 and TRBJ1-1, is SQTIHQWPATLVQPVGSPLSLECTVEGTSNPNLYWYRQAAGRGLQLLFYSVGIGQISSEVPQNLSASRPQDRQFILSSKKLLLSDSGFYLCAWSRGGHTEAFFGQGTRLTVV.

The V gene is TRBV10-3, the J gene TRBJ2-7; D is perhaps TRBD1 (5 bases). CDR3 length: 11 amino acids. Looked up from germline, CDR1 is ENHRY and CDR2 is SYGVKD. The V end was cut by 8 bases, the J end by 2 bases, with 7 bases between. CDR3 region: CAIGAAYEQYF. The CDR3 DNA reads as TGTGCCATCGGGGCCGCCTACGAGCAGTACTTC.

The chain carries TRBV19 and TRBJ2-5; 11 bases line up with TRBD2. The CDR3 is 15 residues long. The V gene end was trimmed by 7 bases and the J gene end by 3 bases; junction bases not matched to a gene: 7. CDR1 LNHDA and CDR2 SQIVND come from the germline V gene (reference sequence). The CDR3 sequence is CASTPGGLAEETQYF. In DNA, the CDR3 is TGTGCCAGTACCCCGGGGGGACTAGCGGAAGAGACCCAGTACTTC.

The chain carries TRBV18 and TRBJ1-5; 7 nucleotides agree with TRBD1. Germline values: CDR1 KGHSH, CDR2 LQKENI. This CDR3 contains 15 residues. V shed 2 bases, J shed 5 bases, and the junction held 6 bases outside the gene matches. The CDR3 coding sequence is TGTGCCAGCTCACCAAACCCTGGGACAGATCAGCCCCAGCATTTT. This encodes CASSPNPGTDQPQHF.

J is TRBJ1-5 and V is TRBV19, with D possibly TRBD1 on 5 matching bases. CDR3 length equals 13 residues. CDR1 and CDR2 from the germline V gene are LNHDA and SQIVND (reference sequence). Trimming removed 6 bases at V and 6 bases at J, with 12 bases between. The DNA for the CDR3 is TGTGCCAGTAGAGTCCAGGGAGGTCAGCCCCAGCATTTT. This gives the protein CASRVQGGQPQHF.

The V and J genes are TRBV11-2 and TRBJ2-3, with D possibly being TRBD1 (5 bases). Germline loops: CDR1 SGHAT, CDR2 FQNNGV. Trimming left V 0 bases short and J 5 bases short, with 12 bases between. The CDR3 has 15 residues. The CDR3 nucleotides are TGTGCCAGCAGCTTAGATAGCCGGCAGGGAGATACGCAGTATTTT. This encodes CASSLDSRQGDTQYF. The variable domain in full, with the rest retrieved from reference TRBV11-2 and TRBJ2-3, is EAGVAQSPRYKIIEKRQSVAFWCNPISGHATLYWYQQILGQGPKLLIQFQNNGVVDDSQLPKDRFSAERLKGVDSTLKIQPAKLEDSAVYLCASSLDSRQGDTQYFGPGTRLTVL.

The gene calls are TRBV2 and TRBJ1-4; the D is unclear. Germline V gene data show CDR1 as SNHLY and CDR2 as FYNNEI. CDR3 length: 14 residues. V was shortened by 4 bases and J by 2 bases, with 8 bases between the two germline ends. CDR3 protein: CASSVHSTNEKLFF. The CDR3, as DNA: TGTGCCAGCAGTGTACACAGCACTAATGAAAAACTGTTTTTT.

The V gene is TRBV5-4, the J gene TRBJ1-2, with unresolved D. The V gene lost 0 bases and the J gene lost 3 bases, with 9 bases spanning the gap. The CDR3 totals 14 residues. The germline gives CDR1 SGHNT, CDR2 YYREEE (reference sequence). CDR3 region: CASSLAGLDYGYTF. In DNA form, the CDR3 reads TGTGCCAGCAGCTTGGCGGGGTTGGACTATGGCTACACCTTC.

The chain uses TRBV7-3 and TRBJ2-2; a possible D gene is TRBD1 (5 bases). CDR3 length equals 16 residues. Between the trimmed V and J ends, which lost 1 base and 7 bases, there was a span of 16 bases. CDR1 SGHTA and CDR2 FQGTGA come from the germline V gene. The CDR3 loop is CASSLNFVRDGGELFF. The DNA of the CDR3 is TGTGCCAGCAGCTTAAATTTCGTCAGGGATGGCGGGGAGCTGTTTTTT.

The chain employs TRBV9 and TRBJ1-2; 9 nucleotides agree with TRBD1. The V gene end was trimmed by 0 bases and the J gene end by 5 bases; junction bases not matched to a gene: 17. The CDR3 spans 19 residues. Germline assignment: CDR1 SGDLS and CDR2 YYNGEE. CDR3 DNA sequence: TGTGCCAGCAGCGTAGTATCGGGAGGGGGGGACAGGGACTTGTATGGCTACACCTTC. Translation: CASSVVSGGGDRDLYGYTF. Drawing the rest from reference TRBV9 and TRBJ1-2, the complete variable domain is DSGVTQTPKHLITATGQRVTLRCSPRSGDLSVYWYQQSLDQGLQFLIQYYNGEERAKGNILERFSAQQFPDLHSELNLSSLELGDSALYFCASSVVSGGGDRDLYGYTFGSGTRLTVV.

The gene calls are TRBV9 and TRBJ1-4; TRBD1 matches at 7 bases. CDR3 size: 15 residues. Germline V CDR1 and CDR2: SGDLS, YYNGEE. Trimming at V came to 0 bases and at J to 6 bases, leaving 5 bases not matched to a gene. The CDR3 DNA reads as TGTGCCAGCAGCGTAGAGACAGGGCGGGATGAAAAACTGTTTTTT. Translation gives CASSVETGRDEKLFF.

This sequence joins TRBV5-6 and TRBJ2-7; TRBD1 matches at 9 bases. This CDR3 comprises 16 residues. Trimming removed 2 bases from V and 7 bases from J; junction bases left unmatched: 13. From germline, CDR1 is SGHDT and CDR2 YYEEEE. The CDR3 DNA is TGTGCCAGCAGCTTCTTCGCGCGGACAGGGGATGAGGAGCAGTACTTC. Its translation: CASSFFARTGDEEQYF.

This clone was observed once. The chain joins TRBV5-1 to TRBJ2-7, with TRBD1 matching 7 bases. Unmatched junction bases numbered 2, after V lost 4 bases and J lost 4 bases. CDR3 length: 12 residues. Looked up from germline, CDR1 is SGHRS and CDR2 is YFSETQ. The CDR3 reads CASSQQGYEQYF. CDR3 in DNA: TGCGCCAGCAGCCAACAGGGGTACGAGCAGTACTTC. Based on the CDR3 plus reference TRBV5-1 and TRBJ2-7, the full variable domain is KAGVTQTPRYLIKTRGQQVTLSCSPISGHRSVSWYQQTPGQGLQFLFEYFSETQRNKGNFPGRFSGRQFSNSRSEMNVSTLELGDSALYLCASSQQGYEQYFGPGTRLTVT.

The chain is built from TRBV27 and TRBJ2-2; TRBD2 matches at 7 bases. V lost 5 bases, J lost 6 bases, and 9 bases stayed unmatched. The V gene's germline CDR1 is MNHEY and CDR2 SMNVEV (reference sequence). The CDR3 sequence is 15 residues long. The CDR3 region has the DNA TGTGCCAGCAGTCCTCACGGACTAGTAGCCGGGGAGCTGTTTTTT. Translation gives CASSPHGLVAGELFF.

J is TRBJ2-4 and V is TRBV6-5, with D hard to call. The CDR3 sequence is 14 residues long. Trimming left V 7 bases short and J 0 bases short, with 10 bases between. Germline V gene data show CDR1 as MNHEY and CDR2 as SVGAGI. CDR3 sequence: CASIPELAKNIQYF. CDR3 nucleotides: TGTGCCAGCATACCGGAGCTAGCCAAAAACATTCAGTACTTC.

About this clone itself: Other DNA sequences in this sample translate to the same CDR3. The chain is built from TRBV11-2 and TRBJ1-2; D is unresolved. V lost 5 bases and J 2 bases, leaving 12 bases between the germline ends. The CDR3 contains 14 residues. Germline V gene lookup returns CDR1 SGHAT and CDR2 FQNNGV. The CDR3 DNA reads as TGTGCCAGCAGCCCGAGGACGGGAAACTATGGCTACACCTTC. Translating it yields CASSPRTGNYGYTF.

The chain joins TRBV10-3 to TRBJ1-5, with TRBD1 identical over 9 bases. V shed 10 bases and J 5 bases; nucleotides not matched to a gene: 9. The CDR3 totals 14 residues. Looked up from germline, CDR1 is ENHRY and CDR2 is SYGVKD. The CDR3 here is CATGTGSRDQPQHF. CDR3 bases: TGTGCCACAGGGACAGGGAGTAGGGATCAGCCCCAGCATTTT.

This clone was found once. This sequence joins TRBV9 and TRBJ2-2; maybe TRBD1 (5 bases). Trimming took 2 bases from V and 0 from J, leaving 8 bases between them. The CDR3 length is 15 residues. CDR1 is SGDLS, CDR2 YYNGEE, per germline. CDR3 in amino acids: CASSVARANTGELFF. In nucleotides, the CDR3 is TGTGCCAGCAGCGTGGCCAGGGCGAACACCGGGGAGCTGTTTTTT.

This chain joins TRBV5-1 and TRBJ2-7; TRBD2 is a possible D gene (5 bases). Deletions cut 0 bases from V and 6 bases from J, with 10 bases between. Germline V gene data show CDR1 as SGHRS and CDR2 as YFSETQ. CDR3 size: 13 residues. CDR3 loop: CASSLAGGREQYF. The CDR3, as DNA: TGCGCCAGCAGCTTGGCCGGCGGGCGCGAGCAGTACTTC.